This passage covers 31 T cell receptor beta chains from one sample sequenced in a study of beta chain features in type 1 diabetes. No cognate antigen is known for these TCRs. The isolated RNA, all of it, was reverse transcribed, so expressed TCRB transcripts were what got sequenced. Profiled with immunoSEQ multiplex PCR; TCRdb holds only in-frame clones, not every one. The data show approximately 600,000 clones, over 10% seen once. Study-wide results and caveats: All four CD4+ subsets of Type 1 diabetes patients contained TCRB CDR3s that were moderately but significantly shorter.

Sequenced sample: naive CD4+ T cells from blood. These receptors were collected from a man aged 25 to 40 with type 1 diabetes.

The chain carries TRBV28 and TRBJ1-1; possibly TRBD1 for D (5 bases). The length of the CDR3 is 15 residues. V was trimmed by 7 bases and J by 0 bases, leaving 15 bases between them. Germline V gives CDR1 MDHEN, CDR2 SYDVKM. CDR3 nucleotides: TGTGCCAGCATACCTTGGGACGGAGTGAACACTGAAGCTTTCTTT. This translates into CASIPWDGVNTEAFF.

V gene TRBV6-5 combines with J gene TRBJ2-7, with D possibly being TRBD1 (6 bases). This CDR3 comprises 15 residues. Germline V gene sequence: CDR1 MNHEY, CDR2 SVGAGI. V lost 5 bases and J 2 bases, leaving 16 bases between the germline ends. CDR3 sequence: CASSPDSPSPYEQYF. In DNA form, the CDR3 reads TGTGCCAGCAGTCCGGACAGTCCTTCCCCCTACGAGCAGTACTTC.

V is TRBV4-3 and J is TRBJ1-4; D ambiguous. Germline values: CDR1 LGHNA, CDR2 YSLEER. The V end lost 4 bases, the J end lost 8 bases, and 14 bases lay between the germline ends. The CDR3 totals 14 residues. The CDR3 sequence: CASSPQSIREKLFF. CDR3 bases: TGCGCCAGCAGCCCCCAGTCGATTCGGGAAAAACTGTTTTTT.

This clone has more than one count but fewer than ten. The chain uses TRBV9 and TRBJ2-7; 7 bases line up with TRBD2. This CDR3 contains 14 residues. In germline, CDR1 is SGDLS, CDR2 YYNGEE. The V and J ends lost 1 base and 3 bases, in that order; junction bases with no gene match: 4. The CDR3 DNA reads TGTGCCAGCAGCGTAAGGAGCGGGATCTACGAGCAGTACTTC. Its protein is CASSVRSGIYEQYF.

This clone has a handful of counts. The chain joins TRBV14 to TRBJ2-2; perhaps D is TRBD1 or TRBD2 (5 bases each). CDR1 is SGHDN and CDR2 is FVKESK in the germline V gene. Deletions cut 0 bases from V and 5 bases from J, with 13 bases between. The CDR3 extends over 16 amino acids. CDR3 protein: CASSQDGQGPTGELFF. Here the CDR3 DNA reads TGTGCCAGCAGCCAAGATGGGCAGGGACCGACCGGGGAGCTGTTTTTT.

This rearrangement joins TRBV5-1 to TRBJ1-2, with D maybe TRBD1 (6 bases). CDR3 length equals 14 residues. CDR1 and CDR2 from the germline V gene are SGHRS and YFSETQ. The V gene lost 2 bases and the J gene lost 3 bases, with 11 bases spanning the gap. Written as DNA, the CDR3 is TGCGCCAGCAGCTTTACAGGGTACGACTATGGCTACACCTTC. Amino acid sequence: CASSFTGYDYGYTF.

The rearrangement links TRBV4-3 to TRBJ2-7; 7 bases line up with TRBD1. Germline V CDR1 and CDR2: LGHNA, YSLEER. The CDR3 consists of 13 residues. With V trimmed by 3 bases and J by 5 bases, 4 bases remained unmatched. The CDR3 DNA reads TGCGCCAGCAGCCAGACAGGGATAGACGAGCAGTACTTC. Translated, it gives CASSQTGIDEQYF.

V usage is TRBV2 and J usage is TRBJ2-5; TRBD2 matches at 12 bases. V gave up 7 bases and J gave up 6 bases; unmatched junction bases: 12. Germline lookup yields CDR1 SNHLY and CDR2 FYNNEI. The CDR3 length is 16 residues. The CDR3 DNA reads TGTGCCAGCATCCAAAGGACTAGCGGGGCCTGGCAGACCCAGTACTTC. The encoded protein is CASIQRTSGAWQTQYF.

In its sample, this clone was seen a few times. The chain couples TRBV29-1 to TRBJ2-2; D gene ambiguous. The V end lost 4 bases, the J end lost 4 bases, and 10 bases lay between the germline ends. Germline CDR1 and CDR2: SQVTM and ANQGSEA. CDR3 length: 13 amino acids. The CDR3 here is CSVVVGSTGELFF. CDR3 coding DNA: TGCAGCGTTGTGGTCGGTTCCACCGGGGAGCTGTTTTTT.

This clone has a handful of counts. Here the CDR3 DNA reads TGTGCCAGCTCACCCCGACAGGGTGATCCTCAGTCCGGGGAGCTGTTTTTT. Its protein is CASSPRQGDPQSGELFF. The V and J genes are TRBV18 and TRBJ2-2, with 7 bases lining up with TRBD1. Trimming cost V 3 bases and J 6 bases; bases outside gene matches: 13. From germline, CDR1 is KGHSH and CDR2 LQKENI. The CDR3 runs to 17 residues.

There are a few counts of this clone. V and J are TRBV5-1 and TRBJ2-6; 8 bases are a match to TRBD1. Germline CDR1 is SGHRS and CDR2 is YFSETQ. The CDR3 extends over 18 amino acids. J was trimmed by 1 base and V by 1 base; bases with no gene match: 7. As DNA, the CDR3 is TGCGCCAGCAGCTTGAGCGGACAGGGAGAGTCTGGGGCCAACGTCCTGACTTTC. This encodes CASSLSGQGESGANVLTF.

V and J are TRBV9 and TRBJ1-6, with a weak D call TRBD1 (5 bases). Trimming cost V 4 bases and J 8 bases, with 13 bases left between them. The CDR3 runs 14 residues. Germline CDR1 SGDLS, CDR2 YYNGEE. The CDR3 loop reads CASSPGIADSPLHF. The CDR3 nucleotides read TGTGCCAGCAGCCCAGGGATTGCCGATTCACCCCTCCACTTT. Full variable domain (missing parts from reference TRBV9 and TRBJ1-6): DSGVTQTPKHLITATGQRVTLRCSPRSGDLSVYWYQQSLDQGLQFLIQYYNGEERAKGNILERFSAQQFPDLHSELNLSSLELGDSALYFCASSPGIADSPLHFGNGTRLTVT.

The CDR3 DNA sequence: TGTGCCAGCAGCACCCACAGGGAGGGGCAAGTAAAGACCCAGTACTTC. The encoded protein is CASSTHREGQVKTQYF. This chain connects TRBV9 to TRBJ2-5; the D gene is possibly TRBD2 (7 bases). The CDR3 sequence is 16 residues long. The V and J ends lost 4 bases and 6 bases respectively, with 22 bases between them. Germline V gives CDR1 SGDLS, CDR2 YYNGEE.

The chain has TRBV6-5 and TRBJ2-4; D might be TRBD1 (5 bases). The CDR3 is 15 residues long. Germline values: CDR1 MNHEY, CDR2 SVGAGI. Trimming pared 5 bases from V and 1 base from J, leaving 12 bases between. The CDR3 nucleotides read TGTGCCAGCAGTCCCCCCCCAGGGGCCAAAAACATTCAGTACTTC. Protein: CASSPPPGAKNIQYF.

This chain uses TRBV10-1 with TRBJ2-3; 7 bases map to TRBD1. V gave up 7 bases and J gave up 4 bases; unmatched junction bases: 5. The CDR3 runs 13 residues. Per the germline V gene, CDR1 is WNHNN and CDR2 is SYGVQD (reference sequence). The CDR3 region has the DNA TGCGCCAGCACCCGGACAGGAGCAGATACGCAGTATTTT. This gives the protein CASTRTGADTQYF.

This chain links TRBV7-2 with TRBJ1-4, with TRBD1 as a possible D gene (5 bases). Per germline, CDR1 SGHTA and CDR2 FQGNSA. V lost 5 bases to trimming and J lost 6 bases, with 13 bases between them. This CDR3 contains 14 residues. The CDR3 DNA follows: TGTGCCAGCAGCCCCTGGGGGACTGATGAAAAACTGTTTTTT. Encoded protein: CASSPWGTDEKLFF. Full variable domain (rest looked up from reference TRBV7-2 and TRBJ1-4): GAGVSQSPSNKVTEKGKDVELRCDPISGHTALYWYRQSLGQGLEFLIYFQGNSAPDKSGLPSDRFSAERTGGSVSTLTIQRTQQEDSAVYLCASSPWGTDEKLFFGSGTQLSVL.

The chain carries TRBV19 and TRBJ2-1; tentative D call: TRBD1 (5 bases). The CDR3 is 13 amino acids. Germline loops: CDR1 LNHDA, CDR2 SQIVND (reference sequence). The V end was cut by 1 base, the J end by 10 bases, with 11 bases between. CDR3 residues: CASSIVGHREQFF. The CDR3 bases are TGTGCCAGTAGTATAGTGGGGCACAGGGAGCAGTTCTTC.

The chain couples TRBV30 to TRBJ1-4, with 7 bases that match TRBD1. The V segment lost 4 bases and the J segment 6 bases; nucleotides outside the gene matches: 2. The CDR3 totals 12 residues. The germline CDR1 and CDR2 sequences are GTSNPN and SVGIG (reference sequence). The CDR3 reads CAWTGTDEKLFF. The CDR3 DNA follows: TGTGCCTGGACAGGGACAGATGAAAAACTGTTTTTT.

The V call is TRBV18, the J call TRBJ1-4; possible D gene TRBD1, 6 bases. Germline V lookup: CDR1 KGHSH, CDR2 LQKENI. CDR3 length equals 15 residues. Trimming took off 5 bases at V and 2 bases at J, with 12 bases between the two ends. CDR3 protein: CASSAQGLTNEKLFF. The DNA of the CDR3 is TGTGCCAGCTCAGCGCAGGGGTTGACTAATGAAAAACTGTTTTTT.

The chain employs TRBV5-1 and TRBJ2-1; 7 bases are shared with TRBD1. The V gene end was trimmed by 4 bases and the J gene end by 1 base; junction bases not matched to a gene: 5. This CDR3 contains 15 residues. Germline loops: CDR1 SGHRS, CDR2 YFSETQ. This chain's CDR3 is CASSLRQGSYNEQFF. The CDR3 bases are TGCGCCAGCAGCCTAAGACAGGGTTCCTACAATGAGCAGTTCTTC.

The CDR3 loop is CASSYSRGPDTQYF. The CDR3 DNA is TGTGCCAGCAGTTATTCGCGGGGACCAGATACGCAGTATTTT. V gene TRBV6-5 combines with J gene TRBJ2-3; D possibly corresponds to TRBD2 (6 bases). Germline V gene lookup returns CDR1 MNHEY and CDR2 SVGAGI. The length of the CDR3 is 14 residues. V was shortened by 3 bases and J by 4 bases, with 11 bases between the two germline ends.

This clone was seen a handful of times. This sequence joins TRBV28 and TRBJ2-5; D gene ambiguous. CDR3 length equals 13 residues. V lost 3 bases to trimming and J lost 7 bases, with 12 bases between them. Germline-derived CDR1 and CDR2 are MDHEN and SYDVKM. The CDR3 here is CASSLPAKRTQYF. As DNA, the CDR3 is TGTGCCAGCAGTTTGCCGGCAAAGAGGACCCAGTACTTC.

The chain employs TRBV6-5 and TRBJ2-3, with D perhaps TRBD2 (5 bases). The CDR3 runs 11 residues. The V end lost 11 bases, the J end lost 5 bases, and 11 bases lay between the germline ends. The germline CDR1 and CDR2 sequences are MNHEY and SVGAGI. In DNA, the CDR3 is TGTGCCGCTGGCGGGCGAGATACGCAGTATTTT. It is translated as CAAGGRDTQYF.

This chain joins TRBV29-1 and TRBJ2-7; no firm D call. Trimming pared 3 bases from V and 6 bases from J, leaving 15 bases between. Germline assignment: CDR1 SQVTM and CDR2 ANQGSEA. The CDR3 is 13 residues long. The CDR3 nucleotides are TGCAGCGTTGAGAAGTCTGGGTCTGGCGAGCAGTACTTC. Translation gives CSVEKSGSGEQYF.

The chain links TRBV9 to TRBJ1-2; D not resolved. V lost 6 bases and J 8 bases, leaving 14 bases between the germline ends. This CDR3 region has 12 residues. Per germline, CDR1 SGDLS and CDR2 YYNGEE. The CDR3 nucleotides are TGTGCCAGCACCGGTAGCCCGTGGGGCTACACCTTC. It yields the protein CASTGSPWGYTF.

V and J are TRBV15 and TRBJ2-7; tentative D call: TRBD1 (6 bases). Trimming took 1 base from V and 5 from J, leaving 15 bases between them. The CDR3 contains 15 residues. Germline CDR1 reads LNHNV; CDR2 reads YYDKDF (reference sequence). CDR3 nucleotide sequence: TGTGCCACCAGCAGAGGCCTAGACAGGATGAACGAGCAGTACTTC. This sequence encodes CATSRGLDRMNEQYF.

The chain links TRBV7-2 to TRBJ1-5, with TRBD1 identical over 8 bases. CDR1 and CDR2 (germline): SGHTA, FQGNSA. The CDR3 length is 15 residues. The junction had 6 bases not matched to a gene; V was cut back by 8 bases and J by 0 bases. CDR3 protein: CASGWTGNSNQPQHF. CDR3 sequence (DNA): TGTGCCAGCGGTTGGACAGGGAATAGCAATCAGCCCCAGCATTTT. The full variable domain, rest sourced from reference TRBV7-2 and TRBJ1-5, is GAGVSQSPSNKVTEKGKDVELRCDPISGHTALYWYRQSLGQGLEFLIYFQGNSAPDKSGLPSDRFSAERTGGSVSTLTIQRTQQEDSAVYLCASGWTGNSNQPQHFGDGTRLSIL.

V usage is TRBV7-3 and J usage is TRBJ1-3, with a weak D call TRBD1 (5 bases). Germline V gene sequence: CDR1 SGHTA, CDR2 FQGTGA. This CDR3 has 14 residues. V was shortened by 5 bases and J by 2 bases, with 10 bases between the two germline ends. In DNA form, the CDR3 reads TGTGCCAGCAGCCCGGGGACGACTGGAAACACCATATATTTT. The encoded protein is CASSPGTTGNTIYF. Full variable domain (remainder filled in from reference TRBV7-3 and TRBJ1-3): GAGVSQTPSNKVTEKGKYVELRCDPISGHTALYWYRQSLGQGPEFLIYFQGTGAADDSGLPNDRFFAVRPEGSVSTLKIQRTERGDSAVYLCASSPGTTGNTIYFGEGSWLTVV.

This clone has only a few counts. This chain's CDR3 is CASSPRVGQETQYF. The CDR3, as DNA: TGCGCCAGCAGCCCCCGGGTGGGGCAAGAGACCCAGTACTTC. The V and J genes are TRBV4-3 and TRBJ2-5; D is ambiguous. V shed 4 bases and J shed 2 bases, with 11 bases lying between them. This CDR3 contains 14 residues. CDR1 is LGHNA, CDR2 YSLEER, per germline.

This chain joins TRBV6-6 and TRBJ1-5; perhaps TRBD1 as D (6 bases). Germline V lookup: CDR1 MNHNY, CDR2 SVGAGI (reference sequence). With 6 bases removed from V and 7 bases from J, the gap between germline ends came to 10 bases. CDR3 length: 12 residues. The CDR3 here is CASSSGVQPQHF. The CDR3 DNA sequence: TGTGCCAGCAGCTCAGGGGTGCAGCCCCAGCATTTT.

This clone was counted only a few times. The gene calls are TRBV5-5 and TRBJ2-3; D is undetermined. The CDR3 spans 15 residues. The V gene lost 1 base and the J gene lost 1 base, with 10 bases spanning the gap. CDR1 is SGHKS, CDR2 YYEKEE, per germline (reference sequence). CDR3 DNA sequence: TGTGCCAGCAGCTTGACCGGCCCTGGCACAGATACGCAGTATTTT. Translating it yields CASSLTGPGTDTQYF. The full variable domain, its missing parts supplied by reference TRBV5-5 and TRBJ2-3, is DAGVTQSPTHLIKTRGQQVTLRCSPISGHKSVSWYQQVLGQGPQFIFQYYEKEERGRGNFPDRFSARQFPNYSSELNVNALLLGDSALYLCASSLTGPGTDTQYFGPGTRLTVL.